The next 27 T cell receptor beta chains were all read from a single sample in a study of blood T cell repertoires in COVID-19 (TCRdb year 2020). Receptor amplification or capture employed the immunoSEQ multiplex PCR assay. The table comes from immuneACCESS by way of TCRdb, which keeps in-frame sequences with V and J called. Part of the clones is missing from these tables; in studies checked, under half for an unresolved V gene and the rest for unknown reasons. Present in this sample are 150,000 to 200,000 clones, 88% of which were seen just once. The ten largest clones add up to 4% to 5.5% of the sample. The sequenced material came from peripheral blood. These TCRs come from a human donor in a cohort sampled during active COVID-19.

The CDR3, as DNA: TGTGCCAGCAGGAAGGACAGCTACGAGCAGTACTTC. Translation: CASRKDSYEQYF. The chain recombines TRBV2 with TRBJ2-7; TRBD1 is a possible D gene (6 bases). Germline V gene data show CDR1 as SNHLY and CDR2 as FYNNEI. This CDR3 is built from 12 residues. Trimming removed 6 bases from V and 3 bases from J, with 9 bases in between. Full variable domain (rest looked up from reference TRBV2 and TRBJ2-7): EPEVTQTPSHQVTQMGQEVILRCVPISNHLYFYWYRQILGQKVEFLVSFYNNEISEKSEIFDDQFSVERPDGSNFTLKIRSTKLEDSAMYFCASRKDSYEQYFGPGTRLTVT.

The gene calls are TRBV19 and TRBJ1-4; TRBD1 matches at 9 bases. This CDR3 spans 16 amino acids. The germline CDR1 and CDR2 sequences are LNHDA and SQIVND (reference sequence). V shed 3 bases, J shed 7 bases, and the junction held 9 bases outside the gene matches. The CDR3 DNA sequence: TGTGCCAGTAGTATCGATGCCGGGACAGGGCTTGAAAAACTGTTTTTT. It yields the protein CASSIDAGTGLEKLFF.

The chain is built from TRBV19 and TRBJ1-5; 8 bases line up with TRBD1. Germline values: CDR1 LNHDA, CDR2 SQIVND (reference sequence). The CDR3 runs 14 residues. The ends lost 9 bases at V and 7 bases at J; junction bases unmatched: 11. CDR3 nucleotides: TGTGCCAGCCGGTATTCAGGGGGCCAGCAGCCCCAGCATTTT. As protein: CASRYSGGQQPQHF.

The J gene is TRBJ1-1, the V gene TRBV7-2, with TRBD1 as a possible D gene (5 bases). Trimming removed 5 bases at V and 7 bases at J, with 17 bases between. There are 14 residues in the CDR3. Germline V gene sequence: CDR1 SGHTA, CDR2 FQGNSA. CDR3 sequence reads: CASSPEGGVFEAFF. In nucleotides, the CDR3 is TGTGCCAGCAGCCCCGAGGGAGGGGTCTTTGAAGCTTTCTTT.

The CDR3 loop reads CASSLSGRGSYEQYF. DNA for the CDR3: TGTGCCAGCAGTTTATCCGGGAGGGGATCCTACGAGCAGTACTTC. The V and J genes are TRBV28 and TRBJ2-7; TRBD2 aligns across 8 bases. The CDR3 contains 15 residues. Germline V gives CDR1 MDHEN, CDR2 SYDVKM. With V trimmed by 1 base and J by 1 base, 3 bases remained unmatched.

The chain is built from TRBV7-6 and TRBJ2-7; 9 bases line up with TRBD2. The CDR3 is 16 amino acids. Germline CDR1 is SGHVS and CDR2 is FNYEAQ. The ends lost 1 base at V and 6 bases at J; junction bases unmatched: 10. This chain's CDR3 is CASSLGWRGRAGEQYF. DNA of the CDR3: TGTGCCAGCAGCTTAGGGTGGCGCGGGAGGGCCGGCGAGCAGTACTTC.

This chain connects TRBV3-1 (or the pseudogene TRBV3-2) to TRBJ2-1; possibly TRBD2 for D (5 bases). CDR1 and CDR2 (germline): LGHDT, YNNKEL (reference sequence). Trimming shortened V by 1 base and J by 9 bases, and 10 bases separated the two germline ends. This CDR3 spans 13 amino acids. Written as DNA, the CDR3 is TGTGCCAGCAGCCAAGGGGAGTCTGCTGAGCAGTTCTTC. It encodes CASSQGESAEQFF.

The J gene is TRBJ2-1, the V gene TRBV4-3; 15 bases fit TRBD2. Losses at the gene ends were 4 bases for V and 7 bases for J; bases not matched to a gene: 2. Germline lookup yields CDR1 LGHNA and CDR2 YSLEER. The CDR3 consists of 15 residues. CDR3 residues: CASSPGTSGGNEQFF. The CDR3 nucleotides read TGCGCCAGCAGCCCTGGGACTAGCGGGGGGAATGAGCAGTTCTTC.

This chain uses TRBV5-4 with TRBJ2-3, with 14 bases identical to TRBD2. CDR1 and CDR2 from the germline V gene are SGHNT and YYREEE (reference sequence). Germline trimming cut 4 bases from V and 10 bases from J; bases unmatched to any gene: 11. The CDR3 is 16 residues long. The CDR3 reads CASSPSTSGRVGPQYF. The CDR3 DNA reads as TGTGCCAGCAGCCCGTCGACTAGCGGGAGGGTGGGTCCGCAGTATTTT.

This clone appeared a few times. This rearrangement joins TRBV6-1 to TRBJ1-1, with 9 bases that match TRBD1. Per the germline V gene, CDR1 is MNHNS and CDR2 is SASEGT. CDR3 size: 18 residues. Trimming removed 3 bases from V and 5 bases from J; junction bases left unmatched: 16. The CDR3 DNA reads as TGTGCCAGCAGTGACCTCGGGGCCTTTACAGGGGGCAGGACTGAAGCTTTCTTT. This gives the protein CASSDLGAFTGGRTEAFF.

This clone was picked up one time. The rearrangement links TRBV6-2 or TRBV6-3 to TRBJ2-1; D not resolved. The CDR3 runs 14 residues. V was shortened by 5 bases and J by 10 bases, with 18 bases between the two germline ends. Germline CDR1 MNHEY, CDR2 SVGEGT. The CDR3 sequence is CASSRAPQYGEQFF. The CDR3 region has the DNA TGTGCCAGCAGTAGAGCGCCCCAATACGGGGAGCAGTTCTTC.

This clone showed up just once. The chain employs TRBV3-1 (or the pseudogene TRBV3-2) and TRBJ1-1; 10 bases align to TRBD1. The CDR3 totals 18 residues. Unmatched junction bases numbered 15, after V lost 3 bases and J lost 5 bases. Germline-derived CDR1 and CDR2 are LGHDT and YNNKEL (reference sequence). The CDR3: CASSQGQTGGISRTEAFF. The CDR3 region has the DNA TGTGCCAGCAGCCAGGGACAGACAGGGGGCATATCGAGGACTGAAGCTTTCTTT.

The genes are TRBV5-4 and TRBJ2-1; D possibly corresponds to TRBD1 (6 bases). The V end lost 0 bases, the J end lost 2 bases, and 12 bases lay between the germline ends. This CDR3 contains 16 residues. The germline V gene encodes CDR1 SGHNT and CDR2 YYREEE (reference sequence). CDR3 protein: CASSLAGVSPYNEQFF. CDR3 in DNA: TGTGCCAGCAGCTTGGCAGGGGTATCGCCCTACAATGAGCAGTTCTTC.

V and J are TRBV4-3 and TRBJ1-2; 10 nucleotides agree with TRBD1. With V trimmed by 2 bases and J by 8 bases, 11 bases remained unmatched. This CDR3 is 16 amino acids long. The V gene's germline CDR1 is LGHNA and CDR2 YSLEER. CDR3 protein: CASSQTPGQGVLGYTF. CDR3 nucleotide sequence: TGCGCCAGCAGCCAAACACCAGGACAGGGGGTTTTGGGCTACACCTTC.

The gene calls are TRBV11-3 and TRBJ1-1, with D hard to call. Per the germline V gene, CDR1 is SGHNT and CDR2 is YENEEA. Trimming stripped 2 bases from V and 7 bases from J, with 11 bases between. This CDR3 has 13 amino acids. The CDR3 here is CASSLTPSGEAFF. In DNA form, the CDR3 reads TGTGCCAGCAGCTTAACCCCGTCCGGTGAAGCTTTCTTT.

The V gene is TRBV19, the J gene TRBJ1-4, with 9 bases fitting TRBD1. The CDR3 consists of 11 residues. Germline assignment: CDR1 LNHDA and CDR2 SQIVND (reference sequence). The CDR3 is CGTGEDEKLFF. CDR3 DNA sequence: TGTGGGACAGGGGAAGATGAAAAACTGTTTTTT.

This clone occurred once. The rearrangement links TRBV4-3 to TRBJ2-7, with 7 bases that match TRBD1. The trim removed 1 base at V and 2 bases at J, leaving 17 bases unmatched. The germline V gene encodes CDR1 LGHNA and CDR2 YSLEER. CDR3 length equals 19 residues. CDR3 DNA sequence: TGCGCCAGCAGCCAAGCGCTGGTCGGGAAAGGGGGCATGGCCTACGAGCAGTACTTC. Amino acids: CASSQALVGKGGMAYEQYF.

The chain couples TRBV11-2 to TRBJ2-2, with D possibly matching TRBD1 (5 bases). The CDR3 covers 18 residues. The V end was cut by 2 bases, the J end by 2 bases, with 18 bases between. Germline V gene sequence: CDR1 SGHAT, CDR2 FQNNGV. CDR3 DNA sequence: TGTGCCAGCAGCTTATCGAGTCGACAGACCCGTAACACCGGGGAGCTGTTTTTT. Translating it yields CASSLSSRQTRNTGELFF.

V usage is TRBV4-1 and J usage is TRBJ2-7; TRBD1 is a possible D gene (5 bases). The CDR3 length is 14 residues. Germline V gene sequence: CDR1 MGHRA, CDR2 YSYEKL. Trimming stripped 2 bases from V and 2 bases from J, with 10 bases between. The CDR3 spells CASSQWTRTYEQYF. The CDR3 DNA reads TGCGCCAGCAGCCAATGGACAAGGACCTACGAGCAGTACTTC.

This rearrangement joins TRBV6-5 to TRBJ2-5; 8 positions match TRBD1. V lost 7 bases to trimming and J lost 0 bases; unmatched junction nucleotides: 7. This CDR3 contains 15 residues. Germline CDR1 and CDR2: MNHEY and SVGAGI. CDR3 amino acids: CASTRGTGYQETQYF. In DNA, the CDR3 is TGTGCCAGCACCCGTGGGACAGGCTACCAAGAGACCCAGTACTTC.

V usage is TRBV10-3 and J usage is TRBJ1-1; TRBD1 aligns across 9 bases. V shed 2 bases, J shed 3 bases, and the junction held 7 bases outside the gene matches. Germline values: CDR1 ENHRY, CDR2 SYGVKD. The CDR3 totals 16 residues. The CDR3 DNA reads TGTGCCATCAGTGAGCCGGGACAGGGAAAGGACACTGAAGCTTTCTTT. Its protein product is CAISEPGQGKDTEAFF.

This rearrangement joins TRBV5-6 to TRBJ2-2; 7 bases line up with TRBD1. Germline loops: CDR1 SGHDT, CDR2 YYEEEE. The trim removed 2 bases at V and 0 bases at J, leaving 4 bases unmatched. The length of the CDR3 is 16 residues. The CDR3 sequence is CASSFAGTANTGELFF. DNA of the CDR3: TGTGCCAGCAGCTTTGCCGGGACAGCGAACACCGGGGAGCTGTTTTTT.

The chain employs TRBV4-3 and TRBJ1-1; D is undetermined. In germline, CDR1 is LGHNA, CDR2 YSLEER. CDR3 length: 14 residues. V lost 1 base and J lost 0, with 6 bases in between. The CDR3 is CASSQALLNTEAFF. The CDR3 DNA follows: TGCGCCAGCAGCCAAGCCCTCCTGAACACTGAAGCTTTCTTT.

J is TRBJ2-2 and V is TRBV27; 7 nucleotides line up with TRBD1. Germline V gene lookup returns CDR1 MNHEY and CDR2 SMNVEV (reference sequence). V was pared by 6 bases and J by 3 bases, with 10 bases of the junction left unmatched. This CDR3 is built from 16 residues. This chain's CDR3 is CASSRITGVDTGELFF. CDR3 in DNA: TGTGCCAGCAGCCGAATCACAGGGGTCGACACCGGGGAGCTGTTTTTT.

This clone has more than one count but fewer than ten. The gene calls are TRBV19 and TRBJ1-1, with D possibly matching TRBD1 (5 bases). From germline, CDR1 is LNHDA and CDR2 SQIVND (reference sequence). This CDR3 comprises 14 residues. The V gene lost 5 bases and the J gene lost 8 bases, with 18 bases spanning the gap. The CDR3 nucleotides are TGTGCCAGTAGTCCGGACCGGGGGTACTCCGAAGCTTTCTTT. It encodes CASSPDRGYSEAFF.

The chain joins TRBV6-5 to TRBJ1-1; TRBD1 agrees at 7 bases. The CDR3 extends over 15 amino acids. The ends lost 4 bases at V and 2 bases at J; junction bases unmatched: 7. Germline V gene lookup returns CDR1 MNHEY and CDR2 SVGAGI. The CDR3 loop reads CASSSTGVSNTEAFF. The CDR3 DNA follows: TGTGCCAGCAGTTCAACAGGGGTTTCAAACACTGAAGCTTTCTTT.

J is TRBJ2-3 and V is TRBV28, with D maybe TRBD2 (6 bases). This CDR3 is built from 19 residues. CDR1 MDHEN and CDR2 SYDVKM come from the germline V gene. V lost 4 bases and J 0 bases, leaving 23 bases between the germline ends. This CDR3 reads CASSSTPRDFRLSTDTQYF. CDR3 nucleotide sequence: TGTGCCAGCAGTTCTACTCCACGGGACTTTAGGTTGAGCACAGATACGCAGTATTTT.